Below, 21 T cell receptor beta chains from the same sample are listed, as sequenced in a study of CD8 T cells in Susac syndrome. RNA totalling about 0.45 to 1 ug underwent reverse transcription with random hexamers. Each CDR3 protein gets one entry after TCRdb re-called the immunoSEQ multiplex PCR reads with MiXCR. The table records 300,000 or so distinct CDR3 sequences, roughly nine tenths of them present only once. The sample consisted of CD4+ T cells from PBMCs. The receptors shown here come from a human donor with multiple sclerosis.

The chain combines TRBV7-2 with TRBJ1-5, with D possibly TRBD1 on 6 matching bases. Germline V gene lookup returns CDR1 SGHTA and CDR2 FQGNSA. The CDR3 has 16 residues. V shed 5 bases and J shed 4 bases, with 18 bases lying between them. The CDR3 protein is CASSPGAGLSNQPQHF. In DNA form, the CDR3 reads TGTGCCAGCAGCCCAGGGGCCGGCTTAAGTAATCAGCCCCAGCATTTT.

The chain recombines TRBV18 with TRBJ1-2; possible D gene TRBD1, 5 bases. Trimming stripped 3 bases from V and 4 bases from J, with 15 bases between. The CDR3 runs 15 residues. Germline CDR1 reads KGHSH; CDR2 reads LQKENI. The CDR3 coding sequence is TGTGCCAGCTCACCCACCAAGCAGGGAACCTATGGCTACACCTTC. Translated, it gives CASSPTKQGTYGYTF.

CDR3: CAWSPLRFSGGASETQYF. The CDR3 DNA sequence: TGTGCCTGGAGTCCACTCCGCTTTAGCGGGGGGGCTAGTGAGACCCAGTACTTC. This chain links TRBV30 with TRBJ2-5; 11 bases fit TRBD2. This CDR3 contains 18 residues. Germline V gives CDR1 GTSNPN, CDR2 SVGIG (reference sequence). With V trimmed by 2 bases and J by 5 bases, 16 bases remained unmatched.

This chain connects TRBV2 to TRBJ2-5; D might be TRBD2 (6 bases). Germline V gene lookup returns CDR1 SNHLY and CDR2 FYNNEI. V was cut by 1 base and J by 4 bases, with 10 bases left in between. There are 14 residues in the CDR3. This CDR3 is CASSEVRGTETQYF. For the CDR3, the DNA is TGTGCCAGCAGTGAAGTGCGGGGTACAGAGACCCAGTACTTC.

This sequence joins TRBV28 and TRBJ2-2, with a weak D call TRBD2 (6 bases). The CDR3 is 15 amino acids. Trimming took off 3 bases at V and 7 bases at J, with 15 bases between the two ends. Germline lookup yields CDR1 MDHEN and CDR2 SYDVKM. The CDR3 DNA is TGTGCCAGCAGTTTGCGGAGGGGACGGAGCGGGGAGCTGTTTTTT. Amino acid sequence: CASSLRRGRSGELFF.

V is TRBV5-5 and J is TRBJ2-7; possibly TRBD1 or TRBD2 for D (5 bases each). This CDR3 is 16 amino acids long. The germline V gene has CDR1 SGHKS and CDR2 YYEKEE (reference sequence). V shed 3 bases and J shed 3 bases, with 19 bases lying between them. CDR3 region: CASSSLLRDPLYEQYF. The CDR3 DNA follows: TGTGCCAGCAGCTCTCTACTCCGGGACCCCCTCTACGAGCAGTACTTC. Variable domain in full (rest from reference TRBV5-5 and TRBJ2-7): DAGVTQSPTHLIKTRGQQVTLRCSPISGHKSVSWYQQVLGQGPQFIFQYYEKEERGRGNFPDRFSARQFPNYSSELNVNALLLGDSALYLCASSSLLRDPLYEQYFGPGTRLTVT.

The J gene is TRBJ2-7, the V gene TRBV6-2 or TRBV6-3; no reliable D call. The CDR3 runs 12 residues. The V end lost 4 bases, the J end lost 3 bases, and 7 bases lay between the germline ends. Germline CDR1 and CDR2: MNHEY and SVGEGT. CDR3 bases: TGTGCCAGCAGTTTAACTAACTACGAGCAGTACTTC. It yields the protein CASSLTNYEQYF.

This chain uses TRBV21-1 with TRBJ2-6; TRBD1 is the table's D call and was not checked against the DNA. TRBV21-1 is a documented pseudogene. This CDR3 region has 15 residues. CDR3 nucleotide sequence: TGTGCCAGCAGCAGCCTCTCAAGGGGCGGTAACGTCCTGACTTTC. Encoded protein: CASSSLSRGGNVLTF.

This clonotype was observed a few times. V and J are TRBV11-2 and TRBJ2-7, with 9 bases aligning to TRBD1. Per germline, CDR1 SGHAT and CDR2 FQNNGV. Losses at the gene ends were 0 bases for V and 5 bases for J; bases not matched to a gene: 5. CDR3 size: 15 residues. CDR3 sequence: CASSLEGQGIDEQYF. The DNA of the CDR3 is TGTGCCAGCAGCTTAGAGGGACAGGGCATCGACGAGCAGTACTTC.

This clonotype was counted between two and nine times. This sequence joins TRBV6-2 or TRBV6-3 and TRBJ2-5; maybe TRBD2 (6 bases). The germline V gene has CDR1 MNHEY and CDR2 SVGEGT. Trimming removed 4 bases from V and 5 bases from J, with 8 bases in between. The CDR3 extends over 12 amino acids. The CDR3 nucleotides are TGTGCCAGCAGTTCCAGCGGGGAGACCCAGTACTTC. As protein: CASSSSGETQYF.

The chain carries TRBV20-1 and TRBJ2-1; 7 positions match TRBD2. The CDR3 totals 15 residues. CDR1 DFQATT and CDR2 SNEGSKA come from the germline V gene (reference sequence). The ends lost 6 bases at V and 1 base at J; junction bases unmatched: 9. The CDR3 DNA reads as TGCAGTGCCGAGGGAGGGTTAGAGTCCTACAATGAGCAGTTCTTC. Protein sequence: CSAEGGLESYNEQFF.

V is TRBV15 and J is TRBJ2-2; D unresolved. The CDR3 is 14 residues long. CDR1 is LNHNV, CDR2 YYDKDF, per germline (reference sequence). With 0 bases removed from V and 3 bases from J, the gap between germline ends came to 5 bases. The CDR3 loop is CATSRDRDTGELFF. CDR3 bases: TGTGCCACCAGCAGAGATCGGGACACCGGGGAGCTGTTTTTT.

This clonotype was counted a few times. The chain joins TRBV29-1 to TRBJ2-3; D is ambiguous. CDR3 length: 13 residues. Germline values: CDR1 SQVTM, CDR2 ANQGSEA. V was shortened by 4 bases and J by 2 bases, with 10 bases between the two germline ends. CDR3 residues: CSVGQLHTDTQYF. As DNA, the CDR3 is TGCAGCGTTGGCCAGTTGCACACAGATACGCAGTATTTT.

The chain carries TRBV3-1 and TRBJ2-2; maybe TRBD2 (6 bases). Trimming left V 1 base short and J 5 bases short, with 11 bases between. CDR1 and CDR2 from the germline V gene are LGHDT and YNNKEL (reference sequence). This CDR3 comprises 15 residues. In DNA, the CDR3 is TGTGCCAGCAGCCAAGGGGCGGGGTCGACCGGGGAGCTGTTTTTT. The encoded protein is CASSQGAGSTGELFF.

V and J are TRBV2 and TRBJ2-1; D possibly uses TRBD1 or TRBD2 (6 bases each). This CDR3 is 16 amino acids long. The ends were cut back, 6 bases at V and 2 bases at J, with 17 bases in the middle. Germline CDR1 is SNHLY and CDR2 is FYNNEI. The CDR3 region has the DNA TGTGCCAGCAGCCCGGGCGGCGGGACAACCTACAATGAGCAGTTCTTC. This codes for CASSPGGGTTYNEQFF. The full variable domain, its missing parts supplied by reference TRBV2 and TRBJ2-1, is EPEVTQTPSHQVTQMGQEVILRCVPISNHLYFYWYRQILGQKVEFLVSFYNNEISEKSEIFDDQFSVERPDGSNFTLKIRSTKLEDSAMYFCASSPGGGTTYNEQFFGPGTRLTVL.

The V gene is TRBV2, the J gene TRBJ2-2; D remains ambiguous. This CDR3 is 15 amino acids long. Between the trimmed V and J ends, which lost 7 bases and 0 bases, there was a span of 12 bases. CDR1 SNHLY and CDR2 FYNNEI come from the germline V gene. The CDR3, as DNA: TGTGCCAGCATGCTCGTCGGTCCGAACACCGGGGAGCTGTTTTTT. It encodes CASMLVGPNTGELFF.

In nucleotides, the CDR3 is TGTGCCAGCTCGCTACAGGGGCTCAACGAGCAGTACTTC. Translated, it gives CASSLQGLNEQYF. The chain employs TRBV18 and TRBJ2-7, with TRBD1 identical over 7 bases. J gave up 5 bases and V 6 bases, and 7 bases lay outside the gene matches. CDR3 size: 13 residues. Germline assignment: CDR1 KGHSH and CDR2 LQKENI.

The genes are TRBV19 and TRBJ2-7; D unclear. Between the trimmed V and J ends, which lost 0 bases and 0 bases, there was a span of 9 bases. This CDR3 comprises 15 residues. Germline V gene data show CDR1 as LNHDA and CDR2 as SQIVND (reference sequence). The CDR3 sequence is CASSIDTRSSYEQYF. CDR3 coding DNA: TGTGCCAGTAGTATAGATACGCGTTCCTCCTACGAGCAGTACTTC.

The chain recombines TRBV20-1 with TRBJ1-1, with 11 nucleotides matching TRBD1. The CDR3 extends over 17 amino acids. Trimming took 2 bases from V and 0 from J; bases not matched to a gene: 8. Germline CDR1 and CDR2: DFQATT and SNEGSKA (reference sequence). CDR3 residues: CSARQFRTGGMNTEAFF. The DNA of the CDR3 is TGCAGTGCTAGACAGTTCCGGACAGGGGGCATGAACACTGAAGCTTTCTTT.

The chain uses TRBV12-3 or TRBV12-4 and TRBJ2-5; 9 positions match TRBD1. The ends lost 7 bases at V and 7 bases at J; junction bases unmatched: 10. The CDR3 has 14 amino acids. For the CDR3, the DNA is TGTGCCAGCAAAACTGGGACAGGGACCGGGACCCAGTACTTC. It encodes CASKTGTGTGTQYF.

This chain links TRBV9 with TRBJ1-2; D unresolved. V lost 0 bases, J lost 6 bases, and 15 bases lay in between. Germline V gene data show CDR1 as SGDLS and CDR2 as YYNGEE. The CDR3 has 15 amino acids. The CDR3: CASSVDQDPRHGYTF. CDR3 nucleotide sequence: TGTGCCAGCAGCGTAGATCAGGATCCCCGACATGGCTACACCTTC. The full variable domain, rest sourced from reference TRBV9 and TRBJ1-2, is DSGVTQTPKHLITATGQRVTLRCSPRSGDLSVYWYQQSLDQGLQFLIQYYNGEERAKGNILERFSAQQFPDLHSELNLSSLELGDSALYFCASSVDQDPRHGYTFGSGTRLTVV.